This T cell receptor beta chain was observed in a study of blood T cell repertoires in COVID-19. Study as a whole: Samples came from the United States, Italy and Spain, spanning acute and convalescent COVID-19. PBMCs, B-cell-depleted T cells, or T cells provided the cDNA or gDNA that made up the material.

V gave up 4 bases and J gave up 7 bases, with 17 bases separating them. The CDR3 covers 16 residues. In germline, CDR1 is MNHEY, CDR2 SVGEGT. Source study methods: Quantification of nucleated cells was approximated via reference gene primer amplification. The protocol was immunoSEQ multiplex PCR, while the TCRdb copy is restricted to in-frame clones and leaves out a portion. The V and J calls and clone size were taken over from that table, and D and trimming were inferred from the DNA. The table has approximately 25,000 clones, under 95% seen once; the top ten hold 32%. The receptor's source is a man aged 65-85 years with active COVID-19. The rearrangement uses TRBV6-2 or TRBV6-3 and TRBJ1-6; possibly TRBD1 for D (5 bases). Sample: peripheral blood. The CDR3 here is CASSLGSGSLNSPLHF. The CDR3 DNA is TGTGCCAGCAGTTTGGGTTCAGGGTCGCTGAATTCACCCCTCCACTTT.